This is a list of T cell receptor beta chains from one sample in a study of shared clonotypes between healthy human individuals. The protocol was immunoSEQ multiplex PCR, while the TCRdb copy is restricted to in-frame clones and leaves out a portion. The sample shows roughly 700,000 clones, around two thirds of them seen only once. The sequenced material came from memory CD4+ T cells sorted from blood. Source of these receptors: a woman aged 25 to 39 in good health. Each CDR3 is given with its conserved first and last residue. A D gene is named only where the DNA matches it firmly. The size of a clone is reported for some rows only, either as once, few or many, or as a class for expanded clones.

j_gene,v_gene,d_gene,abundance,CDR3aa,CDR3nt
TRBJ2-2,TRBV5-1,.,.,CASSSTRANTGELFF,TGCGCCAGCAGCAGTACTAGGGCGAACACCGGGGAGCTGTTTTTT
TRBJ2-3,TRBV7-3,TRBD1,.,CASSSHRGYPDTQYF,TGTGCCAGCAGCTCACACAGGGGGTACCCCGATACGCAGTATTTT
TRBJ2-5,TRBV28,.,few,CASSRRGSSETQYF,TGTGCCAGCAGCCGGAGGGGGAGTTCGGAGACCCAGTACTTC
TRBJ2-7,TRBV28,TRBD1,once,CASSWGQGRNEQYF,TGTGCCAGCAGTTGGGGACAGGGCAGGAACGAGCAGTACTTC
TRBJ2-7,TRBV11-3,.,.,CASSPGGIPGEQYF,TGTGCCAGCAGCCCTGGGGGGATTCCAGGGGAGCAGTACTTC
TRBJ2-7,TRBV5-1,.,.,CASRPGHSSYEQYF,TGCGCCAGCAGGCCGGGACACAGCTCCTACGAGCAGTACTTC
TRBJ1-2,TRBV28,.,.,CASSLSSYGYTF,TGTGCCAGCAGTTTATCCAGCTATGGCTACACCTTC
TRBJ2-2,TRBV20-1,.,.,CSALRKGELFF,TGCAGTGCCCTTAGGAAAGGGGAGCTGTTTTTT
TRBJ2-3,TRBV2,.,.,CASRLGQPTDTQYF,TGTGCCAGCAGACTTGGTCAGCCCACAGATACGCAGTATTTT
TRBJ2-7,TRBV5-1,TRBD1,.,CASSTGQGAGEQYF,TGCGCCAGCAGCACCGGACAGGGGGCGGGGGAGCAGTACTTC
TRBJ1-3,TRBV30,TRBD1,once,CAWRSQGAEGNTIYF,TGTGCCTGGAGGAGTCAGGGGGCGGAAGGAAACACCATATATTTT
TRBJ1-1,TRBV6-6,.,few,CASSLRGGGTTEAFF,TGTGCCAGCAGCCTCCGGGGGGGAGGCACCACTGAAGCTTTCTTT
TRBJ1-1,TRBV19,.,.,CASRQENMNTEAFF,TGTGCCAGTAGACAAGAGAACATGAACACTGAAGCTTTCTTT
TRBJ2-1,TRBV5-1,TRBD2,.,CASSAGWGRASENEQFF,TGCGCCAGCAGCGCCGGGTGGGGGAGGGCCTCAGAGAATGAGCAGTTCTTC
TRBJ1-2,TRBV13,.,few,CASSLVVVRAGTGFNYGYTF,TGTGCCAGCAGCTTAGTTGTTGTCAGGGCGGGAACAGGATTTAACTATGGCTACACCTTC
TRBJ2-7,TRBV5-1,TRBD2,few,CASSLLAATYEQYF,TGCGCCAGCAGCCTACTAGCGGCAACCTACGAGCAGTACTTC
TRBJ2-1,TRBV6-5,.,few,CASSPSGSSGNEQFF,TGTGCCAGCAGCCCGTCAGGGAGTAGTGGCAATGAGCAGTTCTTC